These 26 T cell receptor beta chains were sequenced from one sample in a study of T cell repertoires in cytomegalovirus infection. TCRdb ran MiXCR on the reads and lists one entry per CDR3 protein. The sample comprises approximately 150,000 distinct CDR3 sequences, roughly 15% of which are singletons, and around 20% rests with the top ten. The source material was CD8+ T cells from PBMCs. The receptor source for this set is a human donor in good health (CMV status not recorded). Some clones in this sample may be carry-over from other donors' samples.

This clonotype has at least ten counts. The chain employs TRBV7-9 and TRBJ2-1; D could derive from TRBD1 or TRBD2 (5 bases each). V was cut by 6 bases and J by 8 bases, with 14 bases left in between. Germline CDR1 reads SEHNR; CDR2 reads FQNEAQ (reference sequence). This CDR3 is built from 13 residues. CDR3 sequence reads: CASRQTQGDEQFF. The CDR3 nucleotides read TGTGCCAGCAGGCAAACCCAGGGAGATGAGCAGTTCTTC.

This chain joins TRBV4-1 and TRBJ1-1; D unclear. Deletions cut 1 base from V and 5 bases from J, with 11 bases between. The length of the CDR3 is 14 residues. CDR1 MGHRA and CDR2 YSYEKL come from the germline V gene. CDR3 in DNA: TGCGCCAGCAGCCAAGGTGAGTCCGGAACTGAAGCTTTCTTT. Amino acids: CASSQGESGTEAFF.

Only a few counts were recorded for this clonotype. This sequence joins TRBV20-1 and TRBJ1-1, with 8 bases identical to TRBD1. The CDR3 has 14 residues. CDR1 and CDR2 (germline): DFQATT, SNEGSKA (reference sequence). The V segment lost 3 bases and the J segment 7 bases; nucleotides outside the gene matches: 10. The CDR3, as DNA: TGCAGTGCTAGTGGGGACAGGTTGGAGTTTGAAGCTTTCTTT. It translates to CSASGDRLEFEAFF.

V usage is TRBV7-2 and J usage is TRBJ1-5, with D unresolved. Trimming left V 8 bases short and J 2 bases short, with 13 bases between. The length of the CDR3 is 14 residues. The germline V gene encodes CDR1 SGHTA and CDR2 FQGNSA. The CDR3 nucleotides read TGTGCCAGCCGCCCAGAGGGCGGCAATCAGCCCCAGCATTTT. Translation gives CASRPEGGNQPQHF.

This chain uses TRBV10-2 with TRBJ2-7; no firm D call. Trimming pared 3 bases from V and 0 bases from J, leaving 6 bases between. Germline values: CDR1 WSHSY, CDR2 SAAADI. The CDR3 runs to 13 residues. CDR3 sequence reads: CASSDFISYEQYF. The CDR3 DNA is TGCGCCAGCAGTGACTTTATCTCCTACGAGCAGTACTTC.

This clonotype has just a few counts. The rearrangement joins TRBV11-1 to TRBJ2-4; 8 nucleotides agree with TRBD1. V lost 5 bases, J lost 8 bases, and 14 bases stayed unmatched. Germline CDR1 SGHAT, CDR2 FQDESV (reference sequence). The CDR3 is 16 residues long. The CDR3 coding sequence is TGTGCCAGCAGCCTCCGGGCAGGGGGCGTTCTGGACATTCAGTACTTC. Its protein is CASSLRAGGVLDIQYF.

The rearrangement links TRBV4-1 to TRBJ2-7; 13 nucleotides agree with TRBD2. V trimming: 4 bases; J trimming: 5 bases; junction bases outside the gene matches: 5. Per germline, CDR1 MGHRA and CDR2 YSYEKL. CDR3 length: 15 amino acids. The CDR3 is CASSRGLAGADEQYF. The CDR3 bases are TGCGCCAGCAGCCGCGGACTAGCGGGAGCGGACGAGCAGTACTTC.

The CDR3 bases are TGTGCCAGCAGCTTTCTAGCTTCCTCCTACGAGCAGTACTTC. Encoded protein: CASSFLASSYEQYF. This chain joins TRBV7-2 and TRBJ2-7; tentative D call: TRBD2 (5 bases). V was shortened by 3 bases and J by 0 bases, with 9 bases between the two germline ends. Germline V lookup: CDR1 SGHTA, CDR2 FQGNSA. This CDR3 contains 14 residues. Drawing the rest from reference TRBV7-2 and TRBJ2-7, the complete variable domain is GAGVSQSPSNKVTEKGKDVELRCDPISGHTALYWYRQSLGQGLEFLIYFQGNSAPDKSGLPSDRFSAERTGGSVSTLTIQRTQQEDSAVYLCASSFLASSYEQYFGPGTRLTVT.

The genes are TRBV6-6 and TRBJ2-5; no definite D call. The CDR3 length is 14 residues. The V end was cut by 2 bases, the J end by 5 bases, with 12 bases between. Germline V gene sequence: CDR1 MNHNY, CDR2 SVGAGI (reference sequence). CDR3 nucleotide sequence: TGTGCCAGCAGTTACGGGGTGGCGAGGGAGACCCAGTACTTC. Translation: CASSYGVARETQYF.

This clonotype was seen a handful of times. The chain combines TRBV6-2 or TRBV6-3 with TRBJ2-1; the match to TRBD2 covers 13 bases. CDR1 and CDR2 (germline): MNHEY, SVGEGT. This CDR3 region has 16 residues. The junction had 6 bases not matched to a gene; V was cut back by 2 bases and J by 8 bases. The CDR3 nucleotides read TGTGCCAGCAGTTACCTCGGACTAGCGGGAGAGCATGAGCAGTTCTTC. It translates to CASSYLGLAGEHEQFF.

This clonotype was observed a few times. The rearrangement uses TRBV7-9 and TRBJ2-7; a weak D match, TRBD2 (6 bases). The CDR3 covers 13 residues. Germline V lookup: CDR1 SEHNR, CDR2 FQNEAQ (reference sequence). With 4 bases removed from V and 5 bases from J, the gap between germline ends came to 12 bases. The CDR3 spells CASSSDGRDEQYF. CDR3 coding DNA: TGTGCCAGCAGCTCGGACGGGAGAGACGAGCAGTACTTC.

This chain uses TRBV14 with TRBJ2-1, with 14 bases aligning to TRBD2. V shed 4 bases, J shed 7 bases, and the junction held 3 bases outside the gene matches. The CDR3 sequence is 15 residues long. The germline CDR1 and CDR2 sequences are SGHDN and FVKESK. CDR3 region: CASSRLAGGVNEQFF. CDR3 bases: TGTGCCAGCAGCCGACTAGCGGGAGGGGTTAATGAGCAGTTCTTC. Filled out from reference TRBV14 and TRBJ2-1, the complete variable domain reads EAGVTQFPSHSVIEKGQTVTLRCDPISGHDNLYWYRRVMGKEIKFLLHFVKESKQDESGMPNNRFLAERTGGTYSTLKVQPAELEDSGVYFCASSRLAGGVNEQFFGPGTRLTVL.

The V call is TRBV6-2 or TRBV6-3, the J call TRBJ2-3, with 10 nucleotides matching TRBD2. Looked up from germline, CDR1 is MNHEY and CDR2 is SVGEGT. V shed 0 bases and J 5 bases; nucleotides not matched to a gene: 11. The CDR3 runs to 18 residues. The CDR3 DNA reads as TGTGCCAGCAGTTACTCGAAGGCTAGCGGGAGAGACGAAGATACGCAGTATTTT. Protein sequence: CASSYSKASGRDEDTQYF.

The CDR3 region is CASSLEGGRKELFF. In DNA form, the CDR3 reads TGTGCCAGCAGCTTAGAAGGAGGGCGGAAGGAGCTGTTTTTT. The chain couples TRBV7-9 to TRBJ2-2; D perhaps matches TRBD2 (6 bases). This CDR3 region has 14 residues. Germline V lookup: CDR1 SEHNR, CDR2 FQNEAQ (reference sequence). The V gene lost 1 base and the J gene lost 10 bases, with 13 bases spanning the gap.

This clonotype was counted many times. The V and J genes are TRBV7-8 and TRBJ2-5, with D possibly TRBD1 on 6 matching bases. The germline gives CDR1 SGHVS, CDR2 FQNEAQ. There are 14 residues in the CDR3. V lost 4 bases, J lost 2 bases, and 11 bases lay in between. Written as DNA, the CDR3 is TGTGCCAGCAGCTCCACAGGGTTGCAAGAGACCCAGTACTTC. It translates to CASSSTGLQETQYF.

This clonotype was found a few times. The J gene is TRBJ2-1, the V gene TRBV29-1; D remains ambiguous. The V end lost 1 base, the J end lost 0 bases, and 10 bases lay between the germline ends. This CDR3 spans 15 amino acids. The germline gives CDR1 SQVTM, CDR2 ANQGSEA. CDR3 region: CSVEGSASSYNEQFF. As DNA, the CDR3 is TGCAGCGTTGAAGGGAGCGCGAGCTCCTACAATGAGCAGTTCTTC.

This chain connects TRBV7-6 to TRBJ2-2; 15 bases fit TRBD2. This CDR3 comprises 18 residues. Germline CDR1 reads SGHVS; CDR2 reads FNYEAQ. Trimming took 5 bases from V and 3 from J; bases not matched to a gene: 7. CDR3 sequence (DNA): TGTGCCAGCAGCCCCGGACTAGCGGGAGGGCAGGACACCGGGGAGCTGTTTTTT. Protein product: CASSPGLAGGQDTGELFF.

V gene TRBV11-2 combines with J gene TRBJ2-5; D assignment may be TRBD1 or TRBD2 (5 bases each). The CDR3 has 13 residues. V was cut by 4 bases and J by 4 bases, with 10 bases left in between. Germline values: CDR1 SGHAT, CDR2 FQNNGV. CDR3 coding DNA: TGTGCCAGCAGCTCGGGACCGGGAGAGACCCAGTACTTC. Translation gives CASSSGPGETQYF.

The chain uses TRBV20-1 and TRBJ2-2; 16 nucleotides match TRBD2. In germline, CDR1 is DFQATT, CDR2 SNEGSKA (reference sequence). The J segment lost 0 bases and the V segment lost 0 bases, leaving 13 bases of the junction unmatched. This CDR3 is 22 amino acids long. The CDR3 reads CSARDSSDPGTSGGANTGELFF. The CDR3 nucleotides are TGCAGTGCTAGAGATTCCTCTGACCCGGGGACTAGCGGGGGGGCGAACACCGGGGAGCTGTTTTTT.

V usage is TRBV6-5 and J usage is TRBJ2-4; TRBD2 matches 8 bases. The V gene's germline CDR1 is MNHEY and CDR2 SVGAGI. The CDR3 length is 17 residues. Losses at the gene ends were 0 bases for V and 0 bases for J; bases not matched to a gene: 4. The CDR3 reads CASSYSLLAVAKNIQYF. CDR3 nucleotide sequence: TGTGCCAGCAGTTACTCCCTACTAGCGGTAGCCAAAAACATTCAGTACTTC.

This clonotype was observed a handful of times. This sequence joins TRBV29-1 and TRBJ1-2; maybe TRBD1 (6 bases). The germline V gene has CDR1 SQVTM and CDR2 ANQGSEA. This CDR3 has 14 residues. V was shortened by 6 bases and J by 0 bases, with 14 bases between the two germline ends. For the CDR3, the DNA is TGCAGCGTGACCGGGACACCTACTAACTATGGCTACACCTTC. Residues: CSVTGTPTNYGYTF. Full variable domain (missing parts from reference TRBV29-1 and TRBJ1-2): SAVISQKPSRDICQRGTSLTIQCQVDSQVTMMFWYRQQPGQSLTLIATANQGSEATYESGFVIDKFPISRPNLTFSTLTVSNMSPEDSSIYLCSVTGTPTNYGYTFGSGTRLTVV.

The rearrangement links TRBV7-2 to TRBJ2-2, with 7 positions matching TRBD1. The germline V gene has CDR1 SGHTA and CDR2 FQGNSA. The ends lost 6 bases at V and 4 bases at J; junction bases unmatched: 11. The CDR3 consists of 16 residues. The CDR3 sequence: CASSSTGRRSTGELFF. The CDR3 DNA reads TGTGCCAGCAGTTCGACAGGGCGCAGGAGCACCGGGGAGCTGTTTTTT.

This rearrangement joins TRBV7-2 to TRBJ2-2; 9 bases line up with TRBD2. V gave up 6 bases and J gave up 5 bases; unmatched junction bases: 13. The germline CDR1 and CDR2 sequences are SGHTA and FQGNSA. The CDR3 loop spans 17 amino acids. The CDR3 reads CASSTPGLASLTGELFF. The CDR3 coding sequence is TGTGCCAGCAGTACGCCGGGACTAGCCTCTTTAACCGGGGAGCTGTTTTTT. The variable domain in full, with the rest retrieved from reference TRBV7-2 and TRBJ2-2, is GAGVSQSPSNKVTEKGKDVELRCDPISGHTALYWYRQSLGQGLEFLIYFQGNSAPDKSGLPSDRFSAERTGGSVSTLTIQRTQQEDSAVYLCASSTPGLASLTGELFFGEGSRLTVL.

This clonotype was seen a few times. The V and J genes are TRBV6-5 and TRBJ2-5; 7 nucleotides align to TRBD2. Trimming at V came to 2 bases and at J to 5 bases, leaving 5 bases not matched to a gene. Germline V gives CDR1 MNHEY, CDR2 SVGAGI. This CDR3 region has 14 residues. The CDR3 reads CASSYLGGGETQYF. The CDR3 nucleotides are TGTGCCAGCAGTTACCTTGGGGGGGGGGAGACCCAGTACTTC.

This sequence joins TRBV25-1 and TRBJ1-1; D not resolved. In germline, CDR1 is MGHDK, CDR2 SYGVNS. The CDR3 has 15 amino acids. Between the trimmed V and J ends, which lost 6 bases and 1 base, there was a span of 15 bases. The CDR3 sequence: CASSERNSGNTEAFF. In nucleotides, the CDR3 is TGTGCCAGCAGCGAACGGAACAGTGGGAACACTGAAGCTTTCTTT. Filled out from reference TRBV25-1 and TRBJ1-1, the complete variable domain reads EADIYQTPRYLVIGTGKKITLECSQTMGHDKMYWYQQDPGMELHLIHYSYGVNSTEKGDLSSESTVSRIRTEHFPLTLESARPSHTSQYLCASSERNSGNTEAFFGQGTRLTVV.

The chain uses TRBV28 and TRBJ2-3, with 8 bases fitting TRBD1. Germline V gives CDR1 MDHEN, CDR2 SYDVKM. The J segment lost 4 bases and the V segment lost 5 bases, leaving 2 bases of the junction unmatched. This CDR3 region has 13 residues. This CDR3 is CASSIQGADTQYF. In DNA form, the CDR3 reads TGTGCCAGCAGTATACAGGGGGCAGATACGCAGTATTTT. Combining the CDR3 with reference TRBV28 and TRBJ2-3 gives the whole variable domain DVKVTQSSRYLVKRTGEKVFLECVQDMDHENMFWYRQDPGLGLRLIYFSYDVKMKEKGDIPEGYSVSREKKERFSLILESASTNQTSMYLCASSIQGADTQYFGPGTRLTVL.